These 2 T cell receptor beta chains share one sample of origin, sequenced in a study of blood T cell repertoires in COVID-19 (dated by TCRdb to the early 2020s). Libraries were built with the immunoSEQ multiplex PCR assay. In its TCRdb copy, this immuneACCESS table keeps in-frame sequences only and misses some clones. Where compared with another copy, unresolved V genes explain less than half of these, and the others have no known cause. The sample table holds more than 85,000 clones, of which 60% to 80% were seen once. In total, the top ten clones hold over 7.5% of the sample. Sequenced material: peripheral blood. These receptors all stem from a man in his fifties or sixties with active or convalescent COVID-19.

The chain recombines TRBV28 with TRBJ1-1, with TRBD1 matching over 7 bases. The germline gives CDR1 MDHEN, CDR2 SYDVKM. J gave up 7 bases and V 2 bases, and 7 bases lay outside the gene matches. CDR3 length: 14 amino acids. CDR3 in DNA: TGTGCCAGCAGTTTAGGACAGGAGAATGGTGAAGCTTTCTTT. It specifies CASSLGQENGEAFF.

J is TRBJ2-3 and V is TRBV2; D is possibly TRBD2 (6 bases). This CDR3 region has 14 residues. V lost 4 bases to trimming and J lost 6 bases, with 14 bases between them. CDR1 SNHLY and CDR2 FYNNEI come from the germline V gene. This CDR3 reads CASSVDAGRDTQYF. In DNA form, the CDR3 reads TGTGCCAGCAGTGTGGATGCGGGACGGGATACGCAGTATTTT.